The 25 T cell receptor beta chains below come from one sample, sequenced in a study of T cell repertoires in cytomegalovirus infection. TCRdb redid the calling of the reads with MiXCR, one entry per CDR3 protein. The data show roughly 280,000 distinct CDR3 sequences, with about an eighth seen just once and around 8.8% held by the top ten. The sample taken for sequencing was PBMCs. These receptors came from a human donor in good health (CMV status not recorded). Some clones in this sample may be carry-over from other donors' samples.

A few counts support this clonotype. The chain couples TRBV29-1 to TRBJ2-2, with TRBD2 matching over 10 bases. Germline V gene lookup returns CDR1 SQVTM and CDR2 ANQGSEA. The CDR3 sequence is 16 residues long. V dropped 0 bases and J dropped 3; count of bases not matched to a gene: 4. The CDR3 DNA follows: TGCAGCGTTGAAGAGCCTGGACTAGCGGACACCGGGGAGCTGTTTTTT. It codes for CSVEEPGLADTGELFF.

A remark on this clonotype: Since a much larger clone is just one base distant, this may be a read error. The DNA of the CDR3 is TGTGCCAGCAGCTTAAGCACGGGGTCCTACAATGGGCAGTTCTTC. Its translation is CASSLSTGSYNGQFF. The chain has TRBV7-8 and TRBJ2-1, with D possibly matching TRBD2 (5 bases). Germline-derived CDR1 and CDR2 are SGHVS and FQNEAQ. The CDR3 spans 15 residues.

This chain connects TRBV28 to TRBJ2-7; D is undetermined. Per germline, CDR1 MDHEN and CDR2 SYDVKM. The ends were cut back, 9 bases at V and 4 bases at J, with 16 bases in the middle. The CDR3 extends over 13 amino acids. The DNA of the CDR3 is TGTGCCAGTAGTAAAGGGAATATTTACGAGCAGTACTTC. It encodes CASSKGNIYEQYF.

This chain links TRBV7-2 with TRBJ2-3; the D gene is possibly TRBD1 (5 bases). The CDR3 has 14 amino acids. V was clipped by 2 bases and J by 3 bases, with 9 bases between them. Germline-derived CDR1 and CDR2 are SGHTA and FQGNSA. DNA for the CDR3: TGTGCCAGCAGCTTATCCCAGGGAACAGATACGCAGTATTTT. Residues: CASSLSQGTDTQYF.

This clonotype was detected only a few times. The chain has TRBV7-3 and TRBJ2-2, with 7 bases fitting TRBD1. CDR3 size: 14 residues. V trimming: 5 bases; J trimming: 4 bases; junction bases outside the gene matches: 4. Germline V gene sequence: CDR1 SGHTA, CDR2 FQGTGA. The CDR3 region is CASSHRGPTGELFF. The DNA of the CDR3 is TGTGCCAGCAGCCACAGGGGCCCCACCGGGGAGCTGTTTTTT. Supplemented by reference TRBV7-3 and TRBJ2-2, the full variable domain reads GAGVSQTPSNKVTEKGKYVELRCDPISGHTALYWYRQSLGQGPEFLIYFQGTGAADDSGLPNDRFFAVRPEGSVSTLKIQRTERGDSAVYLCASSHRGPTGELFFGEGSRLTVL.

This clonotype was seen ten or more times. The chain employs TRBV4-1 and TRBJ1-1; a weak D match, TRBD1 (5 bases). Germline assignment: CDR1 MGHRA and CDR2 YSYEKL. The CDR3 totals 13 residues. V was trimmed by 0 bases and J by 9 bases, leaving 11 bases between them. CDR3 region: CASSQDRGEKAFF. CDR3 DNA: TGCGCCAGCAGCCAAGATAGGGGAGAAAAAGCTTTCTTT.

This clonotype was detected a few times. The chain couples TRBV19 to TRBJ2-7; 13 bases align to TRBD2. V dropped 6 bases and J dropped 9; count of bases not matched to a gene: 17. This CDR3 comprises 17 residues. Germline V gene data show CDR1 as LNHDA and CDR2 as SQIVND (reference sequence). The CDR3 is CASSPRPGLAGLTWQYF. As DNA, the CDR3 is TGTGCCAGTAGCCCTCGTCCGGGACTAGCGGGACTAACGTGGCAGTACTTC. Full variable domain (outside the CDR3, taken from reference TRBV19 and TRBJ2-7): DGGITQSPKYLFRKEGQNVTLSCEQNLNHDAMYWYRQDPGQGLRLIYYSQIVNDFQKGDIAEGYSVSREKKESFPLTVTSAQKNPTAFYLCASSPRPGLAGLTWQYFGPGTRLTVT.

This clonotype appeared many times. This chain uses TRBV2 with TRBJ2-1; the match to TRBD2 covers 7 bases. After removal of 0 bases from V and 6 bases from J, the junction contained 2 bases not matched to a gene. The CDR3 consists of 14 residues. The V gene's germline CDR1 is SNHLY and CDR2 FYNNEI. Here the CDR3 DNA reads TGTGCCAGCAGTGAAGCCGCGGGAGCCAATGAGCAGTTCTTC. This sequence encodes CASSEAAGANEQFF.

In this sample, this clonotype turned up many times. This sequence joins TRBV25-1 and TRBJ2-3; TRBD2 agrees at 11 bases. The CDR3 contains 17 residues. The junction had 12 bases not matched to a gene; V was cut back by 3 bases and J by 7 bases. Germline V gene data show CDR1 as MGHDK and CDR2 as SYGVNS. The CDR3 region has the DNA TGTGCCAGCAGTGACCTCCGAGGACTAGCGGGTTCAAATACGCAGTATTTT. As protein: CASSDLRGLAGSNTQYF.

This clonotype came up many times. The chain has TRBV7-2 and TRBJ1-2, with 8 bases aligning to TRBD1. This CDR3 has 15 residues. Trimming took 5 bases from V and 5 from J; bases not matched to a gene: 10. Per germline, CDR1 SGHTA and CDR2 FQGNSA. CDR3 amino acids: CASSPRQGPGYGYTF. CDR3 DNA: TGTGCCAGCAGCCCCCGACAGGGGCCAGGGTATGGCTACACCTTC.

The chain uses TRBV6-5 and TRBJ1-2; perhaps TRBD1 as D (5 bases). The V gene lost 6 bases and the J gene lost 3 bases, with 11 bases spanning the gap. Germline V gives CDR1 MNHEY, CDR2 SVGAGI. The CDR3 length is 13 residues. In DNA, the CDR3 is TGTGCCAGCAGGCGCGGGGCAGACTATGGCTACACCTTC. The encoded protein is CASRRGADYGYTF.

This clonotype has at least ten counts. The V and J genes are TRBV2 and TRBJ2-3, with 10 positions matching TRBD2. V lost 4 bases and J lost 4; bases outside the gene matches: 14. The CDR3 is 18 residues long. Germline V gene lookup returns CDR1 SNHLY and CDR2 FYNNEI. The CDR3 here is CASSGRSGRAGVSDTQYF. The CDR3 DNA reads as TGTGCCAGCAGTGGGCGAAGCGGGAGGGCTGGAGTGTCAGATACGCAGTATTTT.

This clonotype was detected only a few times. J is TRBJ2-4 and V is TRBV20-1; D is perhaps TRBD2 (5 bases). The CDR3 spans 13 residues. Per the germline V gene, CDR1 is DFQATT and CDR2 is SNEGSKA (reference sequence). CDR3 region: CSEGGVAKNIQYF. CDR3 nucleotides: TGCAGCGAGGGTGGAGTAGCCAAAAACATTCAGTACTTC.

The rearrangement joins TRBV2 to TRBJ1-6; D is ambiguous. The germline V gene has CDR1 SNHLY and CDR2 FYNNEI. The CDR3 is 14 amino acids. V was trimmed by 0 bases and J by 9 bases, leaving 9 bases between them. CDR3 protein: CASSEAAGLSPLHF. The CDR3 DNA reads as TGTGCCAGCAGTGAAGCGGCAGGACTTTCACCCCTCCACTTT.

The chain employs TRBV20-1 and TRBJ2-4; a weak D match, TRBD2 (7 bases). CDR1 and CDR2 (germline): DFQATT, SNEGSKA (reference sequence). Trimming removed 5 bases at V and 2 bases at J, with 16 bases between. This CDR3 has 15 residues. The CDR3 loop is CSAEGGGDSKNIQYF. The DNA of the CDR3 is TGCAGTGCTGAGGGAGGGGGGGATTCCAAAAACATTCAGTACTTC.

This clonotype was counted ten times or more. The rearrangement links TRBV19 to TRBJ2-6; D is unclear. CDR3 length equals 14 residues. The germline V and J ends were trimmed by 4 bases and 4 bases, with 8 bases remaining between them. Germline-derived CDR1 and CDR2 are LNHDA and SQIVND (reference sequence). CDR3 residues: CASSTLEGANVLTF. The CDR3 nucleotides read TGTGCCAGTAGTACTCTGGAAGGGGCCAACGTCCTGACTTTC.

This clonotype appeared many times. The V gene is TRBV20-1, the J gene TRBJ1-2; D is ambiguous. CDR1 is DFQATT, CDR2 SNEGSKA, per germline (reference sequence). V was shortened by 3 bases and J by 0 bases, with 11 bases between the two germline ends. CDR3 length: 14 amino acids. CDR3: CSASLLVANYGYTF. For the CDR3, the DNA is TGCAGTGCTAGTTTGCTGGTAGCTAACTATGGCTACACCTTC.

The gene calls are TRBV20-1 and TRBJ2-1; TRBD2 agrees at 13 bases. This CDR3 region has 17 residues. J lost 3 bases, V lost 0 bases, and 5 bases had no gene match. The V gene's germline CDR1 is DFQATT and CDR2 SNEGSKA (reference sequence). The CDR3, as DNA: TGCAGTGCTAGAGACCCCCGGACTAGCGGGAGCTACAATGAGCAGTTCTTC. This sequence encodes CSARDPRTSGSYNEQFF.

This chain links TRBV10-3 with TRBJ2-1; a possible D gene is TRBD1 (5 bases). The CDR3 sequence is 15 residues long. The V and J ends lost 4 bases and 4 bases respectively, with 14 bases between them. Germline V lookup: CDR1 ENHRY, CDR2 SYGVKD. The CDR3 region is CAISGGRTSYNEQFF. Written as DNA, the CDR3 is TGTGCCATCAGTGGGGGCAGGACAAGTTACAATGAGCAGTTCTTC.

This clonotype was observed at least ten times. The chain has TRBV28 and TRBJ2-7; 9 bases line up with TRBD1. With 4 bases clipped from V and 2 bases from J, the junction kept 12 bases outside the gene matches. The CDR3 spans 17 residues. Germline V CDR1 and CDR2: MDHEN, SYDVKM. CDR3 sequence: CASSSPYNRGLTYEQYF. The CDR3 region has the DNA TGTGCCAGCAGTTCCCCCTACAACAGGGGGCTGACCTACGAGCAGTACTTC.

V is TRBV5-1 and J is TRBJ1-5; D gene uncertain. Germline CDR1 and CDR2: SGHRS and YFSETQ. This CDR3 contains 14 residues. Trimming pared 0 bases from V and 5 bases from J, leaving 9 bases between. The CDR3 DNA is TGCGCCAGCAGCTTGGACGAGGGTCATCAGCCCCAGCATTTT. Translated: CASSLDEGHQPQHF.

The rearrangement uses TRBV7-2 and TRBJ1-5; no clear D gene. The CDR3 has 13 residues. Germline values: CDR1 SGHTA, CDR2 FQGNSA. The V end was cut by 1 base, the J end by 6 bases, with 7 bases between. Here the CDR3 reads CASSLEEGQPQHF. CDR3 bases: TGTGCCAGCAGCTTAGAGGAGGGTCAGCCCCAGCATTTT.

The rearrangement joins TRBV28 to TRBJ1-4; D not resolved. Between the trimmed V and J ends, which lost 3 bases and 4 bases, there was a span of 9 bases. Germline-derived CDR1 and CDR2 are MDHEN and SYDVKM. The CDR3 length is 14 residues. CDR3 nucleotide sequence: TGTGCCAGCAGTTTGGGTTGGGGTAATGAAAAACTGTTTTTT. Its protein product is CASSLGWGNEKLFF.

This clonotype was seen only a few times. The J gene is TRBJ2-1, the V gene TRBV9; D uncertain. The CDR3 has 15 residues. Germline V lookup: CDR1 SGDLS, CDR2 YYNGEE. The germline V and J ends were trimmed by 3 bases and 1 base, with 11 bases remaining between them. The CDR3 sequence: CASSASPLSYNEQFF. The CDR3 nucleotides are TGTGCCAGCAGCGCCAGCCCCCTTTCCTACAATGAGCAGTTCTTC.

The table lists this clonotype with a few counts. The chain joins TRBV6-1 to TRBJ2-7; 7 nucleotides line up with TRBD2. CDR1 and CDR2 (germline): MNHNS, SASEGT. The CDR3 spans 15 residues. The ends lost 2 bases at V and 3 bases at J; junction bases unmatched: 7. CDR3 sequence (DNA): TGTGCCAGCAGTGAAACCGGCGGGAGCCTCTACGAGCAGTACTTC. This codes for CASSETGGSLYEQYF.